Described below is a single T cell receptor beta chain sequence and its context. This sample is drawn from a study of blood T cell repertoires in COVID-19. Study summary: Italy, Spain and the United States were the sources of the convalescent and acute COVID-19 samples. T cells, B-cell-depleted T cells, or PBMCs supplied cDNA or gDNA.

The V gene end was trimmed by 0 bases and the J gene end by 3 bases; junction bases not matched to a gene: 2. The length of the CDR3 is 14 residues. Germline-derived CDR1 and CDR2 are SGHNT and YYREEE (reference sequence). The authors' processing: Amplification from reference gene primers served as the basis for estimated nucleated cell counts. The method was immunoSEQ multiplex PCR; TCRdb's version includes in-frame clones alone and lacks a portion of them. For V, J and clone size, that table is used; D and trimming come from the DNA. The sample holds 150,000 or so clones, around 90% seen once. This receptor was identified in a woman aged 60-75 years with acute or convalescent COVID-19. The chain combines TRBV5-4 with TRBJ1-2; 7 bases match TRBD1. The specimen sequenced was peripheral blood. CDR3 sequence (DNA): TGTGCCAGCAGCTTGGACAGGGGAGACTATGGCTACACCTTC. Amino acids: CASSLDRGDYGYTF.